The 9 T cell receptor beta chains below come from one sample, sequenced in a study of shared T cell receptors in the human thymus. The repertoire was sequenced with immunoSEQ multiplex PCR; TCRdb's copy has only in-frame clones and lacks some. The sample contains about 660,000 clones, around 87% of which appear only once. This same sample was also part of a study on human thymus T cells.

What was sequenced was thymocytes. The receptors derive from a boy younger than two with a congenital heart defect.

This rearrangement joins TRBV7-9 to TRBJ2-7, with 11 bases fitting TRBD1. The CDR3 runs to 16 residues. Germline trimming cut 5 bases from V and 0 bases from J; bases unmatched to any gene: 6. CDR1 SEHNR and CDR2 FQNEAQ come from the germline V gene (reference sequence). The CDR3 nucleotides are TGTGCCAGCAGCCCCACCGGGACAGGGGGCTCCTACGAGCAGTACTTC. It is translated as CASSPTGTGGSYEQYF.

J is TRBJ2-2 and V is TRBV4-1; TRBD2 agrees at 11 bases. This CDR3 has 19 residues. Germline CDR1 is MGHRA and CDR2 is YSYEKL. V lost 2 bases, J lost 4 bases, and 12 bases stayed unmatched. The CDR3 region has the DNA TGCGCCAGCAGCCAACCCCGGGCTAGCGGGAGGAGAGGCACCGGGGAGCTGTTTTTT. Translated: CASSQPRASGRRGTGELFF.

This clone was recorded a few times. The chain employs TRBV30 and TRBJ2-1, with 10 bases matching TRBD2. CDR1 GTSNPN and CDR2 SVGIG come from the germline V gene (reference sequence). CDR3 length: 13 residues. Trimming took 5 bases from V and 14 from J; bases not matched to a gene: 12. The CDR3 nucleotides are TGTGCCTGGGGACTAGCGGACAATCGGGGGGAGTTCTTC. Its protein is CAWGLADNRGEFF.

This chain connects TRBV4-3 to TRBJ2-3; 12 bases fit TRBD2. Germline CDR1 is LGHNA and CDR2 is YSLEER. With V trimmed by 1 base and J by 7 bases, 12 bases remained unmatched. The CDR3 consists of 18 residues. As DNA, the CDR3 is TGCGCCAGCAGCCAAGCCCCACCCGGACTAGCGGGACCACATACGCAGTATTTT. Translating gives CASSQAPPGLAGPHTQYF.

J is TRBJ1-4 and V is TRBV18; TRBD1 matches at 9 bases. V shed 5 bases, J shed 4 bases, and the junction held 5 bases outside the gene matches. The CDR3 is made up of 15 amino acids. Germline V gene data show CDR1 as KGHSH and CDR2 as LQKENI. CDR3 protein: CASSAQGARNEKLFF. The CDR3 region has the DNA TGTGCCAGCTCAGCACAGGGGGCCCGTAATGAAAAACTGTTTTTT.

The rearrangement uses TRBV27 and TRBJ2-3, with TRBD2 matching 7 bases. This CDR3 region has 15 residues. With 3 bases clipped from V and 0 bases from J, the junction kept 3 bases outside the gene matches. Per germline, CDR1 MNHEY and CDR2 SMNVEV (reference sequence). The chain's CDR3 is CASSFGGLSTDTQYF. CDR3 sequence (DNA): TGTGCCAGCAGTTTTGGGGGACTAAGCACAGATACGCAGTATTTT.

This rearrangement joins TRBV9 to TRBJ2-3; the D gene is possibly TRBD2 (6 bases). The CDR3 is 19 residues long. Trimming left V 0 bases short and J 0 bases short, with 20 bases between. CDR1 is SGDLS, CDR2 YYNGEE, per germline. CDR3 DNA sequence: TGTGCCAGCAGCGTAGACCCCCACCTGGAGGGTCCTAGCACAGATACGCAGTATTTT. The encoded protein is CASSVDPHLEGPSTDTQYF.

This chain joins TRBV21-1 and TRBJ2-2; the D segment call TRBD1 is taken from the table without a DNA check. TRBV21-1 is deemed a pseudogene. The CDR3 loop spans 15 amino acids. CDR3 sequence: CASSPRQGSTGELFF. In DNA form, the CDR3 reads TGTGCCAGCAGCCCGCGACAGGGGAGCACCGGGGAGCTGTTTTTT.

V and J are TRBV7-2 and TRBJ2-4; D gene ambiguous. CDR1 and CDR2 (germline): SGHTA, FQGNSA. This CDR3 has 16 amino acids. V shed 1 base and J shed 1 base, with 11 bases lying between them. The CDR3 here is CASSLDFLLAKNIQYF. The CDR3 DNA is TGTGCCAGCAGCTTAGATTTTCTTTTGGCCAAAAACATTCAGTACTTC.